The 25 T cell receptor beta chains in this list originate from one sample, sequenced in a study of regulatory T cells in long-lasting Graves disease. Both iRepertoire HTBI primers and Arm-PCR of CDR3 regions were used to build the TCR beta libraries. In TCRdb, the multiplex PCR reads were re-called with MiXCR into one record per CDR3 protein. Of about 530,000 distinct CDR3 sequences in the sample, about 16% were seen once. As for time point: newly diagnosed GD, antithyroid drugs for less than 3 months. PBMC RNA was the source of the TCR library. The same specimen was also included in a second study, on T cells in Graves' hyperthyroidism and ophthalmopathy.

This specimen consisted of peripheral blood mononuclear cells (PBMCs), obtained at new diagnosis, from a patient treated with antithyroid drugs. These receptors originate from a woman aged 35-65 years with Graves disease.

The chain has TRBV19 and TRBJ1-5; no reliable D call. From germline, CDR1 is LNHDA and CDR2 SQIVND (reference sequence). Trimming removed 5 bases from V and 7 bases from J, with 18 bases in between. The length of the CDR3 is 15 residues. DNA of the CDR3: TGTGCCAGTAGTCCCGAGAATGGGTTCTACCAGCCCCAGCATTTT. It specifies CASSPENGFYQPQHF.

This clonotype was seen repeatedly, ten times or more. The CDR3 is CASSVDQQLGNSPLHF. The CDR3 DNA follows: TGTGCCAGCAGCGTTGATCAGCAACTGGGCAATTCACCCCTCCACTTT. The rearrangement links TRBV9 to TRBJ1-6, with D unresolved. The CDR3 is made up of 16 amino acids. Deletions cut 2 bases from V and 7 bases from J, with 16 bases between. The V gene's germline CDR1 is SGDLS and CDR2 YYNGEE.

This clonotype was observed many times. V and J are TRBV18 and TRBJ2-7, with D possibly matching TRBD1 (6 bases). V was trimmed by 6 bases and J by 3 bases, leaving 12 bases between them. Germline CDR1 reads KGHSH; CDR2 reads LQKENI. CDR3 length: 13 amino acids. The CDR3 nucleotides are TGTGCCAGCTCTCAGGGGTTCTACTACGAGCAGTACTTC. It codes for CASSQGFYYEQYF.

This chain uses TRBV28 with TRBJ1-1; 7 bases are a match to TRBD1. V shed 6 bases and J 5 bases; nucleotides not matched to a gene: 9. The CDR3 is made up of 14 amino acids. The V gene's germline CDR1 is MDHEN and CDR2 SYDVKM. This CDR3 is CASSPGRGETEAFF. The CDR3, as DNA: TGTGCCAGCAGCCCCGGCAGGGGGGAAACTGAAGCTTTCTTT. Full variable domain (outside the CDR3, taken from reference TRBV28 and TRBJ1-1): DVKVTQSSRYLVKRTGEKVFLECVQDMDHENMFWYRQDPGLGLRLIYFSYDVKMKEKGDIPEGYSVSREKKERFSLILESASTNQTSMYLCASSPGRGETEAFFGQGTRLTVV.

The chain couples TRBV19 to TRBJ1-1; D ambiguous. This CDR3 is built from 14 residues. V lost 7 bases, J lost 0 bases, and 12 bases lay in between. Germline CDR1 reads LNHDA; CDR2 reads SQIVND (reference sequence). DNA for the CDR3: TGTGCCAGTATTGTTTCTACGATGAACACTGAAGCTTTCTTT. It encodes CASIVSTMNTEAFF.

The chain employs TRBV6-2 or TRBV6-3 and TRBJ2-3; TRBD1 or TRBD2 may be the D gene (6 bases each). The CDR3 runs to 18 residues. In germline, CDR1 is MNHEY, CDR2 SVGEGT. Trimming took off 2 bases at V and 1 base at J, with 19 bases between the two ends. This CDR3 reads CASSYGGGDRVRTDTQYF. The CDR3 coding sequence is TGTGCCAGCAGTTACGGAGGGGGAGACCGGGTCCGCACAGATACGCAGTATTTT.

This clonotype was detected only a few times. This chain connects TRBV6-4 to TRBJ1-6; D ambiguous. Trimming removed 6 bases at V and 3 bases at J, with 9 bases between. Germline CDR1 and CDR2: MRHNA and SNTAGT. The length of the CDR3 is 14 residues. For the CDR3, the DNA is TGTGCCAGCAGCGGACTGATCTATAATTCACCCCTCCACTTT. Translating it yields CASSGLIYNSPLHF.

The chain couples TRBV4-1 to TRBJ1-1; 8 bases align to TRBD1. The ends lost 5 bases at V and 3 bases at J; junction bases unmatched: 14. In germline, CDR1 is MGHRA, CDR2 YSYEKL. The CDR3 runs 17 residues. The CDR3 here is CASSTHRRGREHTEAFF. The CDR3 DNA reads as TGCGCCAGCAGCACCCACCGCAGGGGGCGAGAACACACTGAAGCTTTCTTT.

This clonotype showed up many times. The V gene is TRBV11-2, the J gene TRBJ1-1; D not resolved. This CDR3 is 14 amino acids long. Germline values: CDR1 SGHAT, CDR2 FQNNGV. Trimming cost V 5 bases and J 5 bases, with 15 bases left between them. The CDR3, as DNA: TGTGCCAGCAGCCTTAGGCCCGTGATTACTGAAGCTTTCTTT. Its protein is CASSLRPVITEAFF.

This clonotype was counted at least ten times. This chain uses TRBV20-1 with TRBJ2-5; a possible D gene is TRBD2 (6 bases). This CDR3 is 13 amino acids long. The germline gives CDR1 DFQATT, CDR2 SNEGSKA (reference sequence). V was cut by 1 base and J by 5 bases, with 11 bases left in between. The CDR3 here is CSARATSSETQYF. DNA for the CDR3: TGCAGTGCTAGAGCGACTAGTTCTGAGACCCAGTACTTC.

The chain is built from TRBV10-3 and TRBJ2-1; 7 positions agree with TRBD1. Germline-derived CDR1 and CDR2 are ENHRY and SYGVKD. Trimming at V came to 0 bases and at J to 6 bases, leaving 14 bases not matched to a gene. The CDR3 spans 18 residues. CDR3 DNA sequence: TGTGCCATCAGTGAGTCGGGTAGTAAAGGGGGCTTTCTCAATGAGCAGTTCTTC. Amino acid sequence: CAISESGSKGGFLNEQFF.

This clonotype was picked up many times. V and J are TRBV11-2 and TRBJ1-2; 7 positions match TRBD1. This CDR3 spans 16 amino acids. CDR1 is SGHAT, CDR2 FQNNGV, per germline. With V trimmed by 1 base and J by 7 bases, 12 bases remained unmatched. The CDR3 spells CASSLVQGSAFFGYTF. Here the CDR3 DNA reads TGTGCCAGCAGCTTAGTACAGGGGAGCGCGTTTTTTGGCTACACCTTC.

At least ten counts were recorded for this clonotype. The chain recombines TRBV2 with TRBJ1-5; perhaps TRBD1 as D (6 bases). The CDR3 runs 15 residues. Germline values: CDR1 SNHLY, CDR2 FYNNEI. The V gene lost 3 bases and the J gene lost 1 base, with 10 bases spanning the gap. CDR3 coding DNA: TGTGCCAGCAGTGAGGTGGGGGGCAGCAATCAGCCCCAGCATTTT. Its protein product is CASSEVGGSNQPQHF.

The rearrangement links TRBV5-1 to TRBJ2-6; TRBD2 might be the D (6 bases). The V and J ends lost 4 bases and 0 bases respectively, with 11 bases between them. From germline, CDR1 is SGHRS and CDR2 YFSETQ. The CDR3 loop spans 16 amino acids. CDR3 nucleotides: TGCGCCAGCAGCGAAGGACTAAGCTCTGGGGCCAACGTCCTGACTTTC. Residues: CASSEGLSSGANVLTF.

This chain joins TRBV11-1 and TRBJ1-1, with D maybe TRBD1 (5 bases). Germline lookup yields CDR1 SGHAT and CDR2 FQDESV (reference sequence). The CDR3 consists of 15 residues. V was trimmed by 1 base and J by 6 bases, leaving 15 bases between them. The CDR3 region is CASSLVGRGNAEAFF. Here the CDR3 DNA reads TGTGCCAGCAGCTTAGTCGGGAGGGGTAACGCTGAAGCTTTCTTT.

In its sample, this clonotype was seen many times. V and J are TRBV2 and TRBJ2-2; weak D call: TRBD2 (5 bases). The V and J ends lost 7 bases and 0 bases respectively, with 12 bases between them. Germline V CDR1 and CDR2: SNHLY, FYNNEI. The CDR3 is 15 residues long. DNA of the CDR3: TGTGCCAGCAACGAGCGAGCGGCGAACACCGGGGAGCTGTTTTTT. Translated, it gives CASNERAANTGELFF.

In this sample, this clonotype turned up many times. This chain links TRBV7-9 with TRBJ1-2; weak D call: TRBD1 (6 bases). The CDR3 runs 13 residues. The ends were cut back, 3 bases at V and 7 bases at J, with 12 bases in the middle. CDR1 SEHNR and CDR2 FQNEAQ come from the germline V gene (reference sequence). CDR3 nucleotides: TGTGCCAGCAGCTTGTATCGGGGGCTTGGCTACACCTTC. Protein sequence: CASSLYRGLGYTF.

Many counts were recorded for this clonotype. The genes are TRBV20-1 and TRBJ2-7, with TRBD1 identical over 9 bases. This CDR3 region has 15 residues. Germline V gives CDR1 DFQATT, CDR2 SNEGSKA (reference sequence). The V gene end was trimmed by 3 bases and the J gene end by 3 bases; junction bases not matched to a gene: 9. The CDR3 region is CSARRGQGGLYEQYF. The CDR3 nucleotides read TGCAGTGCTAGGCGGGGACAGGGTGGGCTCTACGAGCAGTACTTC.

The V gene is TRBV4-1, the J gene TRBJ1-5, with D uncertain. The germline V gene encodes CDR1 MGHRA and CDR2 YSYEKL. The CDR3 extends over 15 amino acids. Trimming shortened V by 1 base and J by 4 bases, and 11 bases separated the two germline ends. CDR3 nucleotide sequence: TGCGCCAGCAGCCAAGCGGGCAGAGGGAATCAGCCCCAGCATTTT. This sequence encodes CASSQAGRGNQPQHF.

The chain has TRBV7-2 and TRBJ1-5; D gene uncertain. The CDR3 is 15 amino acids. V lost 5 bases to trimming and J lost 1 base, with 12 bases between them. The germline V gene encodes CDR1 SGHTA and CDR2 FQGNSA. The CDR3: CASSPHASSNQPQHF. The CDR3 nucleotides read TGTGCCAGCAGCCCACACGCCTCGAGCAATCAGCCCCAGCATTTT.

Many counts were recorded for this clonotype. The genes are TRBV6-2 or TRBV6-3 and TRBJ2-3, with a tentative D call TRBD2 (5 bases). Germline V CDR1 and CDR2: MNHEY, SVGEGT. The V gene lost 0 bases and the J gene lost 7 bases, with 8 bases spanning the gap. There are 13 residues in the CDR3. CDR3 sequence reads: CASSYSGGYTQYF. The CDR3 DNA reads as TGTGCCAGCAGTTACTCAGGAGGCTATACGCAGTATTTT.

This CDR3 is CASSGGTGQGGETQYF. The DNA of the CDR3 is TGTGCCAGCAGTGGGGGGACGGGACAGGGTGGGGAGACCCAGTACTTC. The rearrangement joins TRBV2 to TRBJ2-3; the match to TRBD1 covers 9 bases. Judging by the DNA end, TRBJ2-5 fits better; the J call may be wrong. Germline V gives CDR1 SNHLY, CDR2 FYNNEI. The CDR3 loop spans 16 amino acids.

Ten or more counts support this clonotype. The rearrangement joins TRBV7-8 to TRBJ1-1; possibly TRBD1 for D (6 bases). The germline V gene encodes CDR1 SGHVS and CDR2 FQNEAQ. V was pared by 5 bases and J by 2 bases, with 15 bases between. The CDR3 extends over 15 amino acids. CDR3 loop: CASSITGTPNTEAFF. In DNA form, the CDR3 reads TGTGCCAGCAGCATTACCGGGACACCCAACACTGAAGCTTTCTTT.

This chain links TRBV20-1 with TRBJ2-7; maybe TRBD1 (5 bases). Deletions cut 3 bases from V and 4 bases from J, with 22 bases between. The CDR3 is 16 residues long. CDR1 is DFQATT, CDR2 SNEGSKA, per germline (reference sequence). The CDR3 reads CSARLYRSDTSYEQYF. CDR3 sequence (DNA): TGCAGTGCTAGGCTGTACAGATCGGACACCTCTTACGAGCAGTACTTC.

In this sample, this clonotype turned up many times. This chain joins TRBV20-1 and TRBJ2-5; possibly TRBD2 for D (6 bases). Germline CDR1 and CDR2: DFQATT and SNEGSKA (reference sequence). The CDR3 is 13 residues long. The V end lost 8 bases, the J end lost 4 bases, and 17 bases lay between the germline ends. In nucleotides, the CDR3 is TGCAGTCTCGAAGGGTGGGGAGGAGAGACCCAGTACTTC. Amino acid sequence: CSLEGWGGETQYF.